This TCR beta chain was captured in a study of control samples from healthy donors and cancer patients. Germline values: CDR1 LGHDT, CDR2 YNNKEL (reference sequence). The CDR3 has 15 residues. With 8 bases clipped from V and 6 bases from J, the junction kept 8 bases outside the gene matches. Libraries were prepared by immunoSEQ multiplex PCR; TCRdb keeps only in-frame clonotypes and omits some of them. The repertoire holds 40,000 to 50,000 clones, less than 95% seen once, with 20% to 30% in the top ten. The rearrangement joins TRBV3-1 (or the pseudogene TRBV3-2) to TRBJ1-4; 11 bases agree with TRBD1. The source is a man in his sixties in good health. The sequencing input was blood. The CDR3 reads CASQPRDRGYEKLFF. The CDR3 DNA reads TGTGCCAGCCAACCCCGGGACAGGGGGTATGAAAAACTGTTTTTT.